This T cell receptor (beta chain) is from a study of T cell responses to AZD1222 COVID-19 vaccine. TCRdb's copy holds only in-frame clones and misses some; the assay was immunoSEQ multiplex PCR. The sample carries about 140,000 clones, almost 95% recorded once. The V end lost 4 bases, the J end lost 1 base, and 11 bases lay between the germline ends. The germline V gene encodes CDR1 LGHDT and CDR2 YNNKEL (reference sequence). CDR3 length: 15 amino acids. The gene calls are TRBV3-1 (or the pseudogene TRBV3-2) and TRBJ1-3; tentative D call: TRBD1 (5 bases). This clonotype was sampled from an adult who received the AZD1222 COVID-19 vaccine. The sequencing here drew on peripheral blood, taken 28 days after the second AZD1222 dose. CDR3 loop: CASSPAGTSGNTIYF. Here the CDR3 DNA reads TGTGCCAGCAGCCCCGCAGGGACTTCTGGAAACACCATATATTTT.